This TCR beta chain is from a study of T cell changes during pregnancy in multiple sclerosis. Assay: immunoSEQ multiplex PCR; the TCRdb copy retains only in-frame clones and omits some. The sample lists 39,000 or so clones, about 90% seen once, with about 0.37% in the top ten. Trimming left V 5 bases short and J 8 bases short, with 15 bases between. CDR1 and CDR2 (germline): SEHNR, FQNEAQ (reference sequence). The length of the CDR3 is 13 residues. The sequences come from CD4+ T cells from peripheral blood mononuclear cells, collected after pregnancy. The chain combines TRBV7-9 with TRBJ1-2; perhaps TRBD1 as D (6 bases). The TCR was taken from a female donor in good health, enrolled as a control in a pregnancy study. CDR3: CASSPRGGLGYTF. In DNA form, the CDR3 reads TGTGCCAGCAGCCCCCGGGGGGGCTTAGGCTACACCTTC.